This is a list of T cell receptor beta chains from one sample in a study of a mutant IDH1 vaccine in newly diagnosed glioma. Clones were sequenced by immunoSEQ multiplex PCR, and TCRdb holds only the in-frame ones, with some missing. The table lists around 49,000 clones, around 80% of them singletons. No cognate antigen is known for these TCRs. Sequenced here: PBMCs, sampled from a glioma patient whose treatment included an IDH1 peptide vaccine. The receptors stem from a man aged 50-59 years with glioma. The CDR3 runs from the conserved cysteine through the conserved F or W. A D gene is named only where the DNA matches it firmly. Clone size is shown for a subset of rows, as once, few, many or a class of expanded clone.

j_call | v_call | d_call | clone_size | cdr3_nt | cdr3_aa
TRBJ1-1 | TRBV10-3 | - | - | TGTGCCATCAGTGAGTATTCGGGATCTGAAGCTTTCTTT | CAISEYSGSEAFF
TRBJ2-7 | TRBV6-5 | - | many | TGTGCCAGCAGTTACTCGCCCGGACTAACCTACGAGCAGTACTTC | CASSYSPGLTYEQYF
TRBJ2-3 | TRBV13 | TRBD1 | - | TGTGCCAGCAGCCTACAGGGGGCTCGAGAAACAGATACGCAGTATTTT | CASSLQGARETDTQYF
TRBJ1-6 | TRBV7-9 | TRBD1 | - | TGTGCCAGCAGCCCGGACCGGGACAGGGCTTCACCCCTCCACTTT | CASSPDRDRASPLHF
TRBJ1-5 | TRBV7-2 | - | - | TGTGCCAGCAGCGTACTGAGGGATCAGCCCCAGCATTTT | CASSVLRDQPQHF
TRBJ1-2 | TRBV25-1 | - | - | TGTGCCAGCAGTGACTCTTCCCACTATGGCTACACCTTC | CASSDSSHYGYTF
TRBJ1-3 | TRBV28 | - | - | TGTGCCAGCAGTCCGCCGGTGAGAGGAAACACCATATATTTT | CASSPPVRGNTIYF
TRBJ2-3 | TRBV7-8 | TRBD2 | - | TGTGCCACTCGACTAGCGTCCACAGATACGCAGTATTTT | CATRLASTDTQYF
TRBJ2-5 | TRBV19 | TRBD2 | - | TGTGCCAGTAACGGACTAGCGGGGAAGAACCAAGAGACCCAGTACTTC | CASNGLAGKNQETQYF
TRBJ2-3 | TRBV19 | TRBD2 | once | TGTGCCAGTAGTATCGGACTAGCGGGGGGGAACACAGATACGCAGTATTTT | CASSIGLAGGNTDTQYF
TRBJ1-2 | TRBV5-1 | - | once | TGCGCCAGCAGCTCCGGACCGCCCTATGGCTACACCTTC | CASSSGPPYGYTF
TRBJ2-1 | TRBV7-9 | TRBD1 | few | TGTGCCAGCAGCTCGAACGCCGGGACAGCTCATTACAATGAGCAGTTCTTC | CASSSNAGTAHYNEQFF
TRBJ2-3 | TRBV7-7 | - | - | TGTGCTAGCAGCTTAATTAGCACAGATACGCAGTATTTT | CASSLISTDTQYF
TRBJ2-7 | TRBV29-1 | TRBD2 | - | TGCAGCGTTGAAGAACCTCGGGAGGGATTAACCTACGAGCAGTACTTC | CSVEEPREGLTYEQYF
TRBJ2-3 | TRBV5-1 | - | - | TGCGCCAGCAGCTCAGATGGTTACACAGATACGCAGTATTTT | CASSSDGYTDTQYF
TRBJ2-5 | TRBV5-1 | - | - | TGCGCCAGCGGGAGGACAGAACAAGAGACCCAGTACTTC | CASGRTEQETQYF
TRBJ1-2 | TRBV6-8 | TRBD1 | - | TGTGCCAGCAGTACTCCGACAGGGGGACAACTTAACTATGGCTACACCTTC | CASSTPTGGQLNYGYTF
TRBJ2-3 | TRBV5-1 | TRBD2 | once | TGCGCCAGCAGCTCAGCGGGGGGGTTGGATACGCAGTATTTT | CASSSAGGLDTQYF
TRBJ1-1 | TRBV27 | - | - | TGTGCCAGCAGTTTTGTCCCGGACACTGAAGCTTTCTTT | CASSFVPDTEAFF
TRBJ2-5 | TRBV7-7 | - | once | TGTGCTAGCAGCTTACAGGAACAAGAGACCCAGTACTTC | CASSLQEQETQYF
TRBJ1-5 | TRBV10-2 | - | - | TGCGCCAGCAGGGAAGGGGCGGTGAGGCCCCAGCATTTT | CASREGAVRPQHF
TRBJ2-1 | TRBV2 | - | - | TGTGCCAGCAGTGAGCGGCTAGCTATACAAAATGAGCAGTTCTTC | CASSERLAIQNEQFF
TRBJ1-2 | TRBV30 | TRBD1 | - | TGTGCCTGGAGGGACAGGGGCTATGGCTACACCTTC | CAWRDRGYGYTF
TRBJ2-1 | TRBV9 | - | - | TGTGCCAGCAGCGTATCCACGGGTGGAATCGATGAGCAGTTCTTC | CASSVSTGGIDEQFF
TRBJ2-7 | TRBV7-9 | - | - | TGTGCCAGCAGCCCACGAGGGGACGACGAGCAGTACTTC | CASSPRGDDEQYF
TRBJ1-5 | TRBV10-3 | - | - | TGTGCCATCAGTGACCCGACGGCTTATAGCAATCAGCCCCAGCATTTT | CAISDPTAYSNQPQHF
TRBJ1-2 | TRBV7-9 | TRBD1 | - | TGTGCCAGCAGCTTACCAGGGGGAAACTATGGCTACACCTTC | CASSLPGGNYGYTF
TRBJ1-1 | TRBV5-1 | - | - | TGCGCCAGCAGCTTGGTAAGGGGTGGTACTGAAGCTTTCTTT | CASSLVRGGTEAFF
TRBJ2-5 | TRBV7-9 | - | - | TGTGCCAGCAGCTTAAATACAACTCTCCCGTGGACCCAGTACTTC | CASSLNTTLPWTQYF
TRBJ2-1 | TRBV7-9 | - | - | TGTGCCAGCAGCTCTATCGGACACTCCTACAATGAGCAGTTCTTC | CASSSIGHSYNEQFF
TRBJ1-4 | TRBV10-2 | TRBD1 | few | TGCGCCAGCAGTCGGGACAGGGCCTCTAATGAAAAACTGTTTTTT | CASSRDRASNEKLFF
TRBJ1-4 | TRBV27 | - | - | TGTGCCAGCAGCCAATTGGGGCTTAATGAAAAACTGTTTTTT | CASSQLGLNEKLFF
TRBJ1-4 | TRBV6-6 | - | - | TGTGCCAGCAAGGGCTCCGGGAATGAAAAACTGTTTTTT | CASKGSGNEKLFF
TRBJ1-2 | TRBV2 | - | - | TGTGCCAGCACCCTGGCCTATTCCTATGGCTACACCTTC | CASTLAYSYGYTF
TRBJ1-1 | TRBV10-3 | - | - | TGTGCCATCAGCGGGGGGGAGAACACTGAAGCTTTCTTT | CAISGGENTEAFF
TRBJ1-1 | TRBV18 | TRBD1 | - | TGTGCCAGCTCACGAGGGGGCCACACTGAAGCTTTCTTT | CASSRGGHTEAFF
TRBJ2-3 | TRBV7-2 | - | - | TGTGCCAGCAGCTTAGGGGGAAGGAGCACAGATACGCAGTATTTT | CASSLGGRSTDTQYF
TRBJ1-1 | TRBV18 | - | - | TGTGCCAGCTCACCATCGGGAGGGAGGTACACTGAAGCTTTCTTT | CASSPSGGRYTEAFF
TRBJ1-1 | TRBV5-1 | - | - | TGCGCCAGCAGCTGGAGGACAGAATTGAACACTGAAGCTTTCTTT | CASSWRTELNTEAFF